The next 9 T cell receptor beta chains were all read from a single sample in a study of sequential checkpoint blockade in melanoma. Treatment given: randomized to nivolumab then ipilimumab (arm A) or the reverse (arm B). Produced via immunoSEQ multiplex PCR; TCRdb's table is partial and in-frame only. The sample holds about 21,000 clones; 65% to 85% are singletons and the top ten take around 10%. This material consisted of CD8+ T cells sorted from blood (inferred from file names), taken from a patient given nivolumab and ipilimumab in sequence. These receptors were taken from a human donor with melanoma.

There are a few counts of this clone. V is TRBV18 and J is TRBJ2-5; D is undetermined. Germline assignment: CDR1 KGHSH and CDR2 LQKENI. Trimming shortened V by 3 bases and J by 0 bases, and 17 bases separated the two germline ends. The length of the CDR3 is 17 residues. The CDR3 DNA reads TGTGCCAGCTCACCGGCCCAGATCTCACCCTACCAAGAGACCCAGTACTTC. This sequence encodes CASSPAQISPYQETQYF.

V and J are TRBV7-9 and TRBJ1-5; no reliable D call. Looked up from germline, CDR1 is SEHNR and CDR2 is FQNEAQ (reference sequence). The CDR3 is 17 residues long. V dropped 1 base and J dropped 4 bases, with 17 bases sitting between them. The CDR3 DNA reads TGTGCCAGCAGCTTAGGGAGCCGGGGATGGGGAAATCAGCCCCAGCATTTT. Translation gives CASSLGSRGWGNQPQHF.

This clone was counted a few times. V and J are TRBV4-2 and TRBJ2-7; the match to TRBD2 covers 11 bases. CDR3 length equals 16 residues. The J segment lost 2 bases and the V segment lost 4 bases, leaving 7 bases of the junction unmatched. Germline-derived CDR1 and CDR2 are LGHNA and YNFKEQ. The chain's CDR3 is CASSLSGLAGPYEQYF. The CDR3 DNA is TGTGCCAGCAGCCTTAGCGGACTAGCGGGTCCCTACGAGCAGTACTTC.

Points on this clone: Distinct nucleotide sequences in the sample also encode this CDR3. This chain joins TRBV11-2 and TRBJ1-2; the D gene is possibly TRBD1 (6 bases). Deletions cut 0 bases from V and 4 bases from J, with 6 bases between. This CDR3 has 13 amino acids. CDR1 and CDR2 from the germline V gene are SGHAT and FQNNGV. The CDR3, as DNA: TGTGCCAGCAGCTTAGAAGGGGGCTATGGCTACACCTTC. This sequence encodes CASSLEGGYGYTF.

The CDR3 here is CSVGTSGRSNFITDTQYF. The DNA for the CDR3 is TGCAGCGTGGGGACTAGCGGGAGATCAAACTTTATCACAGATACGCAGTATTTT. The gene calls are TRBV29-1 and TRBJ2-3, with 14 bases fitting TRBD2. This CDR3 spans 18 amino acids. Trimming cost V 6 bases and J 2 bases; bases outside gene matches: 13. The germline gives CDR1 SQVTM, CDR2 ANQGSEA.

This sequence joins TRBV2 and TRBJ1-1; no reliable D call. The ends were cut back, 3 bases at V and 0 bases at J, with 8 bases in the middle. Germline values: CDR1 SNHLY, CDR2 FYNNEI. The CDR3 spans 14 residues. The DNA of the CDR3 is TGTGCCAGCAGTGATGAGGTAATGAACACTGAAGCTTTCTTT. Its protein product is CASSDEVMNTEAFF.

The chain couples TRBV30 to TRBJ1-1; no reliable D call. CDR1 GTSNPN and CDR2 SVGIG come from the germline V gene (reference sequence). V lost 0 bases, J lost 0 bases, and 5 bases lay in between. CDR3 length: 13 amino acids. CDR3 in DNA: TGTGCCTGGAGTGTAAAGCTGAACACTGAAGCTTTCTTT. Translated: CAWSVKLNTEAFF.

The CDR3 protein is CASSPNYYEQYF. In DNA form, the CDR3 reads TGTGCCAGCAGCCCGAACTACTACGAGCAGTACTTC. This chain joins TRBV28 and TRBJ2-7; D is uncertain. In germline, CDR1 is MDHEN, CDR2 SYDVKM. The CDR3 loop spans 12 amino acids. The ends were cut back, 6 bases at V and 3 bases at J, with 9 bases in the middle.

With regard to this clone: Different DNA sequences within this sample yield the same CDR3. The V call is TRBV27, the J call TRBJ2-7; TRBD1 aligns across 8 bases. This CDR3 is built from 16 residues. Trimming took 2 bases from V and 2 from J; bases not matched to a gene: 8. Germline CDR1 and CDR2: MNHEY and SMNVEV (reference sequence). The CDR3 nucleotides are TGTGCCAGCAGTTTACAGGTCGAGACAGGGGCCTACGAGCAGTACTTC. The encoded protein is CASSLQVETGAYEQYF.